Below are 10 T cell receptor beta chains sequenced from a single sample in a study of cytomegalovirus exposure and HLA in healthy donors. PCR involved 60 Vbeta and 13 Jbeta primers. Clones were read by immunoSEQ multiplex PCR, and TCRdb kept only the in-frame ones, dropping some. The sample gives 130,000 to 150,000 clones, around two thirds of which show up once; 4.3% is in the top ten. Sequenced material: PBMCs. The receptors shown here come from a man aged 18-30 years in good health and CMV-seropositive.

The chain joins TRBV9 to TRBJ2-5; TRBD2 matches at 11 bases. The V and J ends lost 7 bases and 2 bases, in that order; junction bases with no gene match: 4. Germline V lookup: CDR1 SGDLS, CDR2 YYNGEE. This CDR3 is built from 14 residues. The chain's CDR3 is CASGGTSGQETQYF. The DNA of the CDR3 is TGTGCCAGCGGGGGGACTAGCGGACAAGAGACCCAGTACTTC.

This clone was observed a handful of times. This sequence joins TRBV6-1 and TRBJ1-3, with 7 bases aligning to TRBD1. This CDR3 is built from 13 residues. J gave up 5 bases and V 6 bases, and 4 bases lay outside the gene matches. Germline V gene data show CDR1 as MNHNS and CDR2 as SASEGT. CDR3 amino acids: CASRGDSRNTIYF. The CDR3 bases are TGTGCCAGCAGGGGGGACAGTAGAAACACCATATATTTT.

The V gene is TRBV28, the J gene TRBJ1-2, with 7 bases fitting TRBD1. Germline loops: CDR1 MDHEN, CDR2 SYDVKM. V was pared by 2 bases and J by 4 bases, with 7 bases of the junction left unmatched. This CDR3 is built from 15 residues. CDR3 protein: CASSLGGGDIYGYTF. CDR3 in DNA: TGTGCCAGCAGTTTAGGAGGGGGCGATATCTATGGCTACACCTTC.

Only one count was recorded for this clone. The chain joins TRBV4-2 to TRBJ2-7; 10 nucleotides match TRBD2. The V segment lost 2 bases and the J segment 7 bases; nucleotides outside the gene matches: 8. CDR3 length: 15 amino acids. Germline-derived CDR1 and CDR2 are LGHNA and YNFKEQ. The CDR3 here is CASSQSGGALEEQYF. CDR3 DNA sequence: TGTGCCAGCAGCCAAAGCGGGGGGGCCTTGGAGGAGCAGTACTTC.

The CDR3 is CATSRGGEDYGYTF. The CDR3 DNA is TGTGCCACCAGCAGAGGGGGGGAGGACTATGGCTACACCTTC. The chain employs TRBV15 and TRBJ1-2; D may be TRBD1 (5 bases). The CDR3 is 14 residues long. Germline CDR1 reads LNHNV; CDR2 reads YYDKDF (reference sequence). The V end was cut by 1 base, the J end by 3 bases, with 9 bases between.

The genes are TRBV30 and TRBJ2-7; D might be TRBD1 (5 bases). The CDR3 length is 13 residues. Germline loops: CDR1 GTSNPN, CDR2 SVGIG (reference sequence). V was trimmed by 3 bases and J by 0 bases, leaving 9 bases between them. This CDR3 reads CAWRTRDSYEQYF. The CDR3 bases are TGTGCCTGGAGAACCAGGGACTCCTACGAGCAGTACTTC. Full variable domain (missing parts from reference TRBV30 and TRBJ2-7): SQTIHQWPATLVQPVGSPLSLECTVEGTSNPNLYWYRQAAGRGLQLLFYSVGIGQISSEVPQNLSASRPQDRQFILSSKKLLLSDSGFYLCAWRTRDSYEQYFGPGTRLTVT.

The rearrangement uses TRBV29-1 and TRBJ1-1; D perhaps matches TRBD1 (5 bases). The CDR3 has 13 residues. Germline V gene lookup returns CDR1 SQVTM and CDR2 ANQGSEA. V was shortened by 2 bases and J by 4 bases, with 11 bases between the two germline ends. This CDR3 reads CSVESWGGTEAFF. CDR3 in DNA: TGCAGCGTTGAAAGTTGGGGCGGCACTGAAGCTTTCTTT.

The chain is built from TRBV2 and TRBJ2-7; no reliable D call. The germline V gene has CDR1 SNHLY and CDR2 FYNNEI. Trimming shortened V by 6 bases and J by 5 bases, and 17 bases separated the two germline ends. This CDR3 has 14 residues. As DNA, the CDR3 is TGTGCCAGCAGGCCTCCGGGTCAGTACCACGAGCAGTACTTC. Translation gives CASRPPGQYHEQYF. Variable domain in full (rest from reference TRBV2 and TRBJ2-7): EPEVTQTPSHQVTQMGQEVILRCVPISNHLYFYWYRQILGQKVEFLVSFYNNEISEKSEIFDDQFSVERPDGSNFTLKIRSTKLEDSAMYFCASRPPGQYHEQYFGPGTRLTVT.

The chain links TRBV2 to TRBJ1-3; TRBD1 might be the D (5 bases). The germline gives CDR1 SNHLY, CDR2 FYNNEI. Trimming removed 5 bases at V and 0 bases at J, with 14 bases between. The CDR3 length is 16 residues. CDR3 bases: TGTGCCAGCAGTCCCCGACAGATAGTCTCTGGAAACACCATATATTTT. Its protein product is CASSPRQIVSGNTIYF.

This rearrangement joins TRBV9 to TRBJ1-5; tentative D call: TRBD1 (5 bases). The CDR3 length is 13 residues. Germline V lookup: CDR1 SGDLS, CDR2 YYNGEE. Trimming pared 3 bases from V and 6 bases from J, leaving 10 bases between. The CDR3 DNA reads TGTGCCAGCAGCGGGGGGGTAACTCAGCCCCAGCATTTT. This gives the protein CASSGGVTQPQHF.